This TCR beta chain is from a study of chemoradiotherapy in HPV16-positive cancers. Repertoires were generated with immunoSEQ multiplex PCR, while TCRdb's copy carries only in-frame clones and drops some. The sample holds around 3,500 clones; approximately 94% are singletons and the top ten take approximately 3.9%. The CDR3 spans 15 residues. V shed 4 bases and J shed 2 bases, with 14 bases lying between them. Germline loops: CDR1 SGHTA, CDR2 FQGNSA. This sample comprised tumor tissue, obtained from a patient who underwent chemoradiotherapy. The rearrangement uses TRBV7-2 and TRBJ1-1; tentative D call: TRBD1 (6 bases). This receptor was taken from a human donor with HPV-associated anogenital cancer. In DNA, the CDR3 is TGTGCCAGCAGCTCCCGGGGGGCAGGAAACACTGAAGCTTTCTTT. This encodes CASSSRGAGNTEAFF. Full variable domain (rest looked up from reference TRBV7-2 and TRBJ1-1): GAGVSQSPSNKVTEKGKDVELRCDPISGHTALYWYRQSLGQGLEFLIYFQGNSAPDKSGLPSDRFSAERTGGSVSTLTIQRTQQEDSAVYLCASSSRGAGNTEAFFGQGTRLTVV.